These 14 T cell receptor beta chains were sequenced from one sample in a study of T cell repertoires in cytomegalovirus infection. TCRdb recomputed calls from the reads with MiXCR, one row per CDR3 protein. The table shows about 140,000 distinct CDR3 sequences, with 6.5% occurring only once. The source material was PBMCs. The receptors were sampled from a human donor in good health (CMV status not recorded). Some clones in this sample may be carry-over from other donors' samples.

This clonotype has at least ten counts. This chain uses TRBV19 with TRBJ1-2; 8 positions agree with TRBD1. V was pared by 5 bases and J by 2 bases, with 10 bases of the junction left unmatched. Germline lookup yields CDR1 LNHDA and CDR2 SQIVND (reference sequence). CDR3 length: 16 amino acids. The CDR3 sequence: CASSSWRQGANYGYTF. The DNA for the CDR3 is TGTGCCAGTAGTTCTTGGCGGCAGGGGGCAAACTATGGCTACACCTTC. The full variable domain, completed using reference TRBV19 and TRBJ1-2, is DGGITQSPKYLFRKEGQNVTLSCEQNLNHDAMYWYRQDPGQGLRLIYYSQIVNDFQKGDIAEGYSVSREKKESFPLTVTSAQKNPTAFYLCASSSWRQGANYGYTFGSGTRLTVV.

CDR3 loop: CASSLMPGYNSPLHF. CDR3 DNA: TGTGCCAGCAGCTTAATGCCGGGCTATAATTCACCCCTCCACTTT. The V call is TRBV7-3, the J call TRBJ1-6; no definite D call. This CDR3 is built from 15 residues. Germline lookup yields CDR1 SGHTA and CDR2 FQGTGA. Trimming removed 1 base at V and 3 bases at J, with 7 bases between.

This clonotype was picked up many times. The chain recombines TRBV28 with TRBJ1-3; TRBD1 aligns across 7 bases. CDR3 length: 16 residues. The ends lost 6 bases at V and 2 bases at J; junction bases unmatched: 10. The germline CDR1 and CDR2 sequences are MDHEN and SYDVKM. CDR3 in DNA: TGTGCCAGCAGGCGTCAACAGGGGAGGCCTGGAAACACCATATATTTT. Translation: CASRRQQGRPGNTIYF.

This clonotype has at least ten counts. The chain carries TRBV7-2 and TRBJ2-3, with D unclear. Germline-derived CDR1 and CDR2 are SGHTA and FQGNSA. The V gene lost 3 bases and the J gene lost 4 bases, with 5 bases spanning the gap. This CDR3 comprises 12 residues. The CDR3 DNA sequence: TGTGCCAGCAGCTTGTCTTCAGATACGCAGTATTTT. Translated, it gives CASSLSSDTQYF.

This clonotype was seen more than once but under ten times. This chain uses TRBV19 with TRBJ1-1, with D possibly being TRBD1 (5 bases). This CDR3 comprises 13 residues. The V end lost 6 bases, the J end lost 1 base, and 9 bases lay between the germline ends. Germline-derived CDR1 and CDR2 are LNHDA and SQIVND (reference sequence). CDR3 sequence reads: CASSGTSNTEAFF. The CDR3 DNA follows: TGTGCCAGTAGCGGGACTTCGAACACTGAAGCTTTCTTT.

This clonotype was recorded at least ten times. The rearrangement joins TRBV7-6 to TRBJ2-1, with TRBD2 matching 9 bases. V shed 4 bases, J shed 7 bases, and the junction held 8 bases outside the gene matches. The CDR3 sequence is 15 residues long. The germline V gene encodes CDR1 SGHVS and CDR2 FNYEAQ. Here the CDR3 reads CASSSFPGLANEQFF. CDR3 bases: TGTGCCAGCAGCTCGTTCCCGGGACTAGCAAATGAGCAGTTCTTC.

This clonotype has more than one count but fewer than ten. This rearrangement joins TRBV29-1 to TRBJ1-4; D is unclear. V was pared by 7 bases and J by 0 bases, with 15 bases between. Germline V CDR1 and CDR2: SQVTM, ANQGSEA. This CDR3 region has 15 residues. In nucleotides, the CDR3 is TGCAGCGCCGCCCGACGGGGTTCAACTAATGAAAAACTGTTTTTT. It is translated as CSAARRGSTNEKLFF.

This clonotype was counted only a few times. The rearrangement uses TRBV2 and TRBJ1-3, with D possibly TRBD1 on 6 matching bases. The ends were cut back, 3 bases at V and 4 bases at J, with 13 bases in the middle. Germline V CDR1 and CDR2: SNHLY, FYNNEI. This CDR3 comprises 15 residues. The CDR3 nucleotides read TGTGCCAGCAGTGACCATACAGGGTCGGGAAACACCATATATTTT. Translating it yields CASSDHTGSGNTIYF.

This clonotype was counted at least ten times. This chain connects TRBV28 to TRBJ2-6, with TRBD2 as a possible D gene (5 bases). This CDR3 is 18 amino acids long. Germline lookup yields CDR1 MDHEN and CDR2 SYDVKM. V lost 4 bases to trimming and J lost 0 bases, with 16 bases between them. The CDR3 DNA follows: TGTGCCAGCAGTTGGAGACTGTCGGGATTCTCTGGGGCCAACGTCCTGACTTTC. As protein: CASSWRLSGFSGANVLTF.

This clonotype was recorded many times. This sequence joins TRBV7-2 and TRBJ2-3, with a possible D match to TRBD1 (6 bases). The germline V gene has CDR1 SGHTA and CDR2 FQGNSA. The germline V and J ends were trimmed by 6 bases and 5 bases, with 12 bases remaining between them. This CDR3 region has 13 residues. CDR3 sequence: CASSNYREDTQYF. DNA for the CDR3: TGTGCCAGCAGTAACTACAGGGAAGATACGCAGTATTTT.

This clonotype showed up many times. V is TRBV5-1 and J is TRBJ2-3, with D possibly being TRBD1 (6 bases). The ends were cut back, 5 bases at V and 0 bases at J, with 13 bases in the middle. The CDR3 totals 15 residues. Per germline, CDR1 SGHRS and CDR2 YFSETQ. The CDR3 coding sequence is TGCGCCAGCAGTCCGGACAGCCCTAGCACAGATACGCAGTATTTT. It is translated as CASSPDSPSTDTQYF.

This clonotype has just a few counts. For the CDR3, the DNA is TGTGCCACCAGCGGGACCAGGGGGCGCCTCTATGGCTACACCTTC. It encodes CATSGTRGRLYGYTF. This rearrangement joins TRBV15 to TRBJ1-2, with TRBD1 identical over 8 bases. This CDR3 spans 15 amino acids. J lost 4 bases, V lost 5 bases, and 9 bases had no gene match. The germline CDR1 and CDR2 sequences are LNHNV and YYDKDF (reference sequence).

The rearrangement links TRBV7-2 to TRBJ2-3; 10 bases align to TRBD2. The germline gives CDR1 SGHTA, CDR2 FQGNSA. The CDR3 contains 16 residues. V was pared by 7 bases and J by 4 bases, with 11 bases of the junction left unmatched. As DNA, the CDR3 is TGTGCCAGCAAAATCGGAGCGGGGGGGCTTCCAGATACGCAGTATTTT. Protein: CASKIGAGGLPDTQYF.

This clonotype came up many times. This sequence joins TRBV20-1 and TRBJ1-1; tentatively, D is TRBD1 (6 bases). The length of the CDR3 is 17 residues. With 5 bases removed from V and 5 bases from J, the gap between germline ends came to 27 bases. Germline CDR1 is DFQATT and CDR2 is SNEGSKA (reference sequence). The CDR3 is CSAPHHQTGGARTEAFF. DNA for the CDR3: TGCAGTGCTCCCCATCATCAAACGGGGGGGGCAAGGACTGAAGCTTTCTTT.